The next 30 T cell receptor beta chains were all read from a single sample in a study of cytomegalovirus exposure and HLA in healthy donors. PCR was performed using 60 Vbeta and 13 Jbeta primers. The data were produced by immunoSEQ multiplex PCR, yet TCRdb's version contains in-frame clones alone and is incomplete. Of 65,000 to 100,000 clones listed, around 75% are singletons. What was sequenced was PBMCs. All receptors derive from a man aged 40-50 years in good health and CMV-seronegative.

The chain recombines TRBV10-3 with TRBJ1-1; TRBD1 aligns across 10 bases. The V and J ends lost 6 bases and 3 bases, in that order; junction bases with no gene match: 1. In germline, CDR1 is ENHRY, CDR2 SYGVKD. This CDR3 has 13 residues. The CDR3 spells CAIRDRGDTEAFF. The CDR3 DNA sequence: TGTGCCATCAGGGACAGGGGGGACACTGAAGCTTTCTTT.

Only a few counts were recorded for this clone. V is TRBV28 and J is TRBJ2-5; 8 nucleotides match TRBD2. J was trimmed by 0 bases and V by 5 bases; bases with no gene match: 14. The CDR3 runs 18 residues. The V gene's germline CDR1 is MDHEN and CDR2 SYDVKM. The chain's CDR3 is CASSPVMLAGVYQETQYF. CDR3 nucleotides: TGTGCCAGCAGTCCGGTTATGCTAGCGGGCGTGTACCAAGAGACCCAGTACTTC.

The chain employs TRBV28 and TRBJ2-5, with 9 positions matching TRBD1. Germline V gene sequence: CDR1 MDHEN, CDR2 SYDVKM. V shed 7 bases and J 4 bases; nucleotides not matched to a gene: 19. The CDR3 has 18 amino acids. CDR3 sequence: CASTPFGTGLGRGETQYF. As DNA, the CDR3 is TGTGCCAGCACCCCGTTTGGGACAGGGCTCGGGAGAGGAGAGACCCAGTACTTC.

This clone was counted only a few times. The genes are TRBV7-8 and TRBJ2-5; D is unclear. V was pared by 2 bases and J by 7 bases, with 17 bases between. The CDR3 spans 15 residues. Germline CDR1 reads SGHVS; CDR2 reads FQNEAQ. The chain's CDR3 is CASSLTQLVSPTQYF. The CDR3 DNA sequence: TGTGCCAGCAGCTTAACACAGTTGGTGAGCCCGACCCAGTACTTC.

As to this clone: As the CDR3 is not closed by the conserved phenylalanine or tryptophan, this likely results from a read error. The chain employs TRBV19 and TRBJ1-1; D is unresolved. Between the trimmed V and J ends, which lost 4 bases and 0 bases, there was a span of 12 bases. Germline CDR1 is LNHDA and CDR2 is SQIVND (reference sequence). This CDR3 has 15 residues. The CDR3 region has the DNA TGTGCCAGTAGTAGCCCCCCCGGGGTGAACACTGAAGCTTTCCTT. Protein sequence: CASSSPPGVNTEAFL.

CDR3 region: CASSLRQLNTEAFF. DNA for the CDR3: TGTGCCAGCAGCTTGAGGCAGTTGAACACTGAAGCTTTCTTT. The genes are TRBV7-6 and TRBJ1-1; D remains unclear. The V gene's germline CDR1 is SGHVS and CDR2 FNYEAQ. V dropped 3 bases and J dropped 0 bases, with 8 bases sitting between them. The CDR3 contains 14 residues.

The V and J genes are TRBV4-3 and TRBJ1-2; 12 nucleotides align to TRBD1. Trimming cost V 3 bases and J 6 bases; bases outside gene matches: 5. Germline V gene data show CDR1 as LGHNA and CDR2 as YSLEER. The CDR3 has 15 residues. The chain's CDR3 is CASSQGGTGGDGYTF. The CDR3 DNA follows: TGCGCCAGCAGCCAGGGAGGGACAGGGGGCGATGGCTACACCTTC.

V gene TRBV6-5 combines with J gene TRBJ1-3; no clear D. The CDR3 runs to 14 residues. The germline V and J ends were trimmed by 8 bases and 0 bases, with 11 bases remaining between them. Germline values: CDR1 MNHEY, CDR2 SVGAGI. The CDR3 region has the DNA TGTGCCAGCGGAACAAGCGCCTCTGGAAACACCATATATTTT. Encoded protein: CASGTSASGNTIYF.

The chain employs TRBV4-1 and TRBJ2-5, with a tentative D call TRBD2 (6 bases). The J call may be in error: the DNA end matches TRBJ2-7 better. The CDR3 spans 16 residues. Germline V gene lookup returns CDR1 MGHRA and CDR2 YSYEKL. The CDR3, as DNA: TGCGCCAGCAGCCAGGAAACGGGGACTGCCTCCTACGAGCAGTACTTC. Its translation is CASSQETGTASYEQYF.

This chain uses TRBV29-1 with TRBJ1-5; D is perhaps TRBD1 (6 bases). The CDR3 length is 14 residues. Trimming pared 7 bases from V and 0 bases from J, leaving 13 bases between. Germline V CDR1 and CDR2: SQVTM, ANQGSEA. The CDR3 sequence: CSARTADSNQPQHF. For the CDR3, the DNA is TGCAGCGCACGGACAGCAGATAGCAATCAGCCCCAGCATTTT.

The chain uses TRBV2 and TRBJ2-1; D may be TRBD1 (6 bases). CDR3 length: 14 amino acids. Germline V CDR1 and CDR2: SNHLY, FYNNEI. The ends were cut back, 2 bases at V and 6 bases at J, with 11 bases in the middle. CDR3 residues: CASSEPGHTNEQFF. The CDR3 coding sequence is TGTGCCAGCAGTGAACCGGGACATACCAATGAGCAGTTCTTC.

This clone was counted only a few times. This chain uses TRBV4-1 with TRBJ1-1, with TRBD1 identical over 7 bases. Germline V gene sequence: CDR1 MGHRA, CDR2 YSYEKL. V trimming: 3 bases; J trimming: 1 base; junction bases outside the gene matches: 5. This CDR3 is built from 15 residues. CDR3 in DNA: TGCGCCAGCAGCCAGGGACGACAGGGGAACACTGAAGCTTTCTTT. Translated, it gives CASSQGRQGNTEAFF.

The gene calls are TRBV5-6 and TRBJ2-7; possible D gene TRBD1, 6 bases. Per germline, CDR1 SGHDT and CDR2 YYEEEE. V was cut by 2 bases and J by 7 bases, with 16 bases left in between. This CDR3 spans 14 amino acids. This CDR3 is CASSLPARGLEQYF. CDR3 nucleotides: TGTGCCAGCAGCTTACCGGCCAGGGGTTTGGAGCAGTACTTC.

This chain links TRBV29-1 with TRBJ2-7, with a tentative D call TRBD1 (5 bases). V was clipped by 7 bases and J by 3 bases, with 10 bases between them. The germline gives CDR1 SQVTM, CDR2 ANQGSEA. The CDR3 totals 11 residues. This CDR3 reads CSGRVHYEQYF. The CDR3 bases are TGCAGCGGCAGGGTTCACTACGAGCAGTACTTC.

The rearrangement uses TRBV13 and TRBJ2-3; unclear D gene. Trimming removed 3 bases from V and 1 base from J, with 5 bases in between. This CDR3 is 13 amino acids long. Germline CDR1 is PRHDT and CDR2 is FYEKMQ (reference sequence). CDR3 amino acids: CASSLQGTDTQYF. In nucleotides, the CDR3 is TGTGCCAGCAGCTTGCAGGGCACAGATACGCAGTATTTT.

This clone appeared a few times. The chain carries TRBV7-2 and TRBJ2-1, with a possible D match to TRBD2 (6 bases). Germline V lookup: CDR1 SGHTA, CDR2 FQGNSA. CDR3 length equals 12 residues. The ends were cut back, 4 bases at V and 9 bases at J, with 10 bases in the middle. The CDR3 spells CASSWDFTEQFF. As DNA, the CDR3 is TGTGCCAGCAGCTGGGACTTCACTGAGCAGTTCTTC.

V is TRBV7-9 and J is TRBJ2-1, with 7 bases that match TRBD1. The V and J ends lost 6 bases and 0 bases, in that order; junction bases with no gene match: 5. In germline, CDR1 is SEHNR, CDR2 FQNEAQ (reference sequence). There are 15 residues in the CDR3. CDR3 sequence: CASSIRQGSYNEQFF. The CDR3 bases are TGTGCCAGCAGTATCAGACAGGGCTCCTACAATGAGCAGTTCTTC.

This chain links TRBV28 with TRBJ1-2; TRBD1 is a possible D gene (5 bases). The CDR3 is made up of 14 amino acids. The germline gives CDR1 MDHEN, CDR2 SYDVKM. V was pared by 2 bases and J by 7 bases, with 14 bases between. The CDR3 DNA reads TGTGCCAGCAGTTTAAGGCAGGGAAGAATTGGCTACACCTTC. Translated, it gives CASSLRQGRIGYTF.

This sequence joins TRBV30 and TRBJ1-1; TRBD1 might be the D (6 bases). The ends were cut back, 2 bases at V and 0 bases at J, with 13 bases in the middle. The CDR3 spans 15 residues. CDR1 and CDR2 (germline): GTSNPN, SVGIG (reference sequence). DNA for the CDR3: TGTGCCTGGAGTCGGACAGCCGTTATGAACACTGAAGCTTTCTTT. Protein: CAWSRTAVMNTEAFF.

V usage is TRBV2 and J usage is TRBJ1-6; no clear D. CDR1 and CDR2 (germline): SNHLY, FYNNEI. The CDR3 runs 14 residues. V was trimmed by 7 bases and J by 5 bases, leaving 12 bases between them. CDR3 nucleotides: TGTGCCAGCATGTTCGGTGTTGATAATTCACCCCTCCACTTT. Amino acid sequence: CASMFGVDNSPLHF.

The chain links TRBV30 to TRBJ1-3; D is perhaps TRBD1 (5 bases). The germline gives CDR1 GTSNPN, CDR2 SVGIG (reference sequence). CDR3 size: 15 residues. The V and J ends lost 2 bases and 0 bases respectively, with 11 bases between them. The CDR3 here is CAWSLGGSSGNTIYF. CDR3 DNA: TGTGCCTGGAGTCTCGGGGGGAGCTCTGGAAACACCATATATTTT.

The V gene is TRBV6-6, the J gene TRBJ1-1, with 10 nucleotides matching TRBD1. Germline V gene data show CDR1 as MNHNY and CDR2 as SVGAGI (reference sequence). This CDR3 spans 15 amino acids. J gave up 7 bases and V 5 bases, and 10 bases lay outside the gene matches. The CDR3 here is CASSKPGQGSNEAFF. The DNA for the CDR3 is TGTGCCAGCAGTAAACCGGGACAGGGGTCCAATGAAGCTTTCTTT.

The chain links TRBV4-3 to TRBJ1-6; the match to TRBD1 covers 7 bases. This CDR3 contains 15 residues. V was pared by 0 bases and J by 8 bases, with 4 bases of the junction left unmatched. Per the germline V gene, CDR1 is LGHNA and CDR2 is YSLEER. CDR3 nucleotides: TGCGCCAGCAGCCAAGAAACGACAGGGTATTCACCCCTCCACTTT. Translated: CASSQETTGYSPLHF.

This clone appeared once. CDR3 coding DNA: TGTGCCAGCAGCCCAGGGGGCAGATATACACCGAACACCGGGGAGCTGTTTTTT. It is translated as CASSPGGRYTPNTGELFF. This chain joins TRBV11-2 and TRBJ2-2; 8 bases fit TRBD1. The CDR3 has 18 amino acids. The junction had 11 bases not matched to a gene; V was cut back by 5 bases and J by 0 bases. Germline V CDR1 and CDR2: SGHAT, FQNNGV.

The chain is built from TRBV5-1 and TRBJ2-3; 11 nucleotides line up with TRBD1. The J segment lost 3 bases and the V segment lost 0 bases, leaving 6 bases of the junction unmatched. Germline V gene sequence: CDR1 SGHRS, CDR2 YFSETQ. This CDR3 has 17 residues. For the CDR3, the DNA is TGCGCCAGCAGCTTGGATAGGGGACAGGGGGATACAGATACGCAGTATTTT. It yields the protein CASSLDRGQGDTDTQYF.

The chain links TRBV7-2 to TRBJ1-2; TRBD1 matches 8 bases. Per germline, CDR1 SGHTA and CDR2 FQGNSA. V dropped 8 bases and J dropped 4; count of bases not matched to a gene: 9. There are 14 residues in the CDR3. The DNA for the CDR3 is TGTGCCAGCGACTTTCAGGGGGCCGGCTATGGCTACACCTTC. Amino acid sequence: CASDFQGAGYGYTF. The full variable domain, with the rest looked up from reference TRBV7-2 and TRBJ1-2, is GAGVSQSPSNKVTEKGKDVELRCDPISGHTALYWYRQSLGQGLEFLIYFQGNSAPDKSGLPSDRFSAERTGGSVSTLTIQRTQQEDSAVYLCASDFQGAGYGYTFGSGTRLTVV.

The CDR3 nucleotides read TGTGCCAGCAGCTTGGAGGCGGGGATTGAATATGGCTACACCTTC. It encodes CASSLEAGIEYGYTF. The rearrangement uses TRBV5-4 and TRBJ1-2; D is unresolved. Looked up from germline, CDR1 is SGHNT and CDR2 is YYREEE (reference sequence). The germline V and J ends were trimmed by 0 bases and 5 bases, with 14 bases remaining between them. This CDR3 has 15 amino acids.

This clone has a single count. This chain uses TRBV5-1 with TRBJ2-7; D is perhaps TRBD2 (6 bases). Germline CDR1 and CDR2: SGHRS and YFSETQ. Trimming stripped 7 bases from V and 6 bases from J, with 14 bases between. The CDR3 consists of 12 residues. The CDR3 spells CASLGGSGEQYF. In DNA, the CDR3 is TGCGCCAGCTTGGGGGGATCGGGCGAGCAGTACTTC.

This clone has just a few counts. This chain uses TRBV28 with TRBJ1-2; 9 nucleotides match TRBD1. V lost 5 bases, J lost 4 bases, and 11 bases stayed unmatched. CDR1 is MDHEN and CDR2 is SYDVKM in the germline V gene. The CDR3 has 16 amino acids. CDR3 DNA sequence: TGTGCCAGCAGTCCGGGGACAGGGAAAGGGCGCTATGGCTACACCTTC. Translated: CASSPGTGKGRYGYTF.

A few counts support this clone. The genes are TRBV6-4 and TRBJ2-3; TRBD2 matches at 10 bases. Germline assignment: CDR1 MRHNA and CDR2 SNTAGT. V lost 4 bases to trimming and J lost 1 base; unmatched junction nucleotides: 2. The CDR3 is 15 amino acids. The CDR3 sequence: CASSGGLAGTDTQYF. CDR3 DNA sequence: TGTGCCAGCAGTGGCGGACTAGCGGGCACAGATACGCAGTATTTT.